The TCR beta chain described here comes from a study of T cell responses to AZD1222 COVID-19 vaccine. Using immunoSEQ multiplex PCR, the repertoire was profiled, and TCRdb retains in-frame clones only, with some absent. This table has more than 95,000 clones, around 92% appearing once. The CDR3 runs 14 residues. Germline CDR1 and CDR2: MNHEY and SMNVEV (reference sequence). The V and J ends lost 1 base and 7 bases respectively, with 11 bases between them. This chain joins TRBV27 and TRBJ2-1, with D possibly being TRBD2 (6 bases). The sample here was peripheral blood, taken on day 0 of AZD1222 vaccination. This sequence originates from an adult in good health. The CDR3 reads CASSLLGGVNEQFF. The DNA for the CDR3 is TGTGCCAGCAGTTTATTGGGAGGAGTTAATGAGCAGTTCTTC.